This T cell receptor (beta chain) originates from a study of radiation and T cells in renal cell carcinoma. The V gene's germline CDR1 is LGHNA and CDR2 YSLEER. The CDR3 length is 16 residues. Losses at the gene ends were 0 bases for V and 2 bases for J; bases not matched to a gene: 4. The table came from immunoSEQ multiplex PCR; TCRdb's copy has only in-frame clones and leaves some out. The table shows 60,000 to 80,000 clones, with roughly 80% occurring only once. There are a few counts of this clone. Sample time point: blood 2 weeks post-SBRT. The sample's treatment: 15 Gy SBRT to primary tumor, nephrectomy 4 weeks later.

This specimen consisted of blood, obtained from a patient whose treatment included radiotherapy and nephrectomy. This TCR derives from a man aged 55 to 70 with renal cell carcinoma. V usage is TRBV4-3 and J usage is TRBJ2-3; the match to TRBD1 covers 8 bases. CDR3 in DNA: TGCGCCAGCAGCCAAGATTGGACAGGGACCACAGATACGCAGTATTTT. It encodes CASSQDWTGTTDTQYF.